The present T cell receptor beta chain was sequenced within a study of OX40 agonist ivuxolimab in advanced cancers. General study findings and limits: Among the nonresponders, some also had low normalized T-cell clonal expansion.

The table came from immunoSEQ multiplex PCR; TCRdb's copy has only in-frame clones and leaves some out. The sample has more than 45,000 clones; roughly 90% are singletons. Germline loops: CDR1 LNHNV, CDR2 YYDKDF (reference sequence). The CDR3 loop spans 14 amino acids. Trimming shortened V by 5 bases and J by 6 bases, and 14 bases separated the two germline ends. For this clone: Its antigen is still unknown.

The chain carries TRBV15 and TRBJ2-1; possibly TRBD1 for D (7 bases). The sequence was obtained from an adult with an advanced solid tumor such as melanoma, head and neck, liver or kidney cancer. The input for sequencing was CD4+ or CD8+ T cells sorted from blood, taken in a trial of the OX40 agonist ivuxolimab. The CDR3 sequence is CATSVPGGRNEQFF. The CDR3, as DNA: TGTGCCACCAGCGTGCCAGGGGGGCGCAATGAGCAGTTCTTC.